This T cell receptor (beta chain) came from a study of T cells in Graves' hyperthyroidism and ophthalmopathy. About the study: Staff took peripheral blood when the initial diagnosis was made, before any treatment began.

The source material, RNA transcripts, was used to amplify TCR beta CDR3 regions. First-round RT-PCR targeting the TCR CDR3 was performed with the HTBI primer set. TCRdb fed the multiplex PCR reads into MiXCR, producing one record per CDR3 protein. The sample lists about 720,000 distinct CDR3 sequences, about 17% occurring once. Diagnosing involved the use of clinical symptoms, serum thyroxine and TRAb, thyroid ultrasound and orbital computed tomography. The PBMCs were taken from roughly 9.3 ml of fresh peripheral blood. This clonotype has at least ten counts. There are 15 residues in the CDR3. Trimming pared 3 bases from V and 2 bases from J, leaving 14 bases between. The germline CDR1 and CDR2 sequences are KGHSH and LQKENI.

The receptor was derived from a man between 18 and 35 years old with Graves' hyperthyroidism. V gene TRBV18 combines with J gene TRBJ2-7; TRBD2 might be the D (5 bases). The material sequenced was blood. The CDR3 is CASSPPRAGAYEQYF. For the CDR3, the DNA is TGTGCCAGCTCACCCCCGCGTGCGGGCGCCTACGAGCAGTACTTC.